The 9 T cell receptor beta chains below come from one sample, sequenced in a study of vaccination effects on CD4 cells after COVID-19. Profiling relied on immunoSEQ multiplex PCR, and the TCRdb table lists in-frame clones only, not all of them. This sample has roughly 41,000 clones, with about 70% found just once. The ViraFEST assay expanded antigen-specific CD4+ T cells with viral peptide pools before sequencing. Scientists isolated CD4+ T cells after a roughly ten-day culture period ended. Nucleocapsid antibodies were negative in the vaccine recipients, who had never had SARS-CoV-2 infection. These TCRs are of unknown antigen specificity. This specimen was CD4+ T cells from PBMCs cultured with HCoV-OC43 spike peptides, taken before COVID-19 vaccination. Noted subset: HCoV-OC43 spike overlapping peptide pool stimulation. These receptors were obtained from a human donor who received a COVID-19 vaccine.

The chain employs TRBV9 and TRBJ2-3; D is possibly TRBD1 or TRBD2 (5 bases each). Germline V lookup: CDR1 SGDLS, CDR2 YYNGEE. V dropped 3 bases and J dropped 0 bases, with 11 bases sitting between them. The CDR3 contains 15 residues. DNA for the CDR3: TGTGCCAGCAGCGGGGGCGGGTCTAGCACAGATACGCAGTATTTT. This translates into CASSGGGSSTDTQYF.

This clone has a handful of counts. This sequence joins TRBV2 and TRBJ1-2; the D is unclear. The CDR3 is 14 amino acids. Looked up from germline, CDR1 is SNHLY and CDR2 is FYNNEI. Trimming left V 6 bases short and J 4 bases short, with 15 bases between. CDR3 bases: TGTGCCAGCAGCGGAGACATTAACCCCTATGGCTACACCTTC. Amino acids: CASSGDINPYGYTF.

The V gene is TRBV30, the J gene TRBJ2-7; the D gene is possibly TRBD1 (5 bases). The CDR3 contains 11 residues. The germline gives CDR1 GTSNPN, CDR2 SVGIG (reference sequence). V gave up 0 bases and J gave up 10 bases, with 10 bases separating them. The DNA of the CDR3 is TGTGCCTGGAGTGTACAGGCGCAACAGTACTTC. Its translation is CAWSVQAQQYF. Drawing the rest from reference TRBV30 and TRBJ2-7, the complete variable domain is SQTIHQWPATLVQPVGSPLSLECTVEGTSNPNLYWYRQAAGRGLQLLFYSVGIGQISSEVPQNLSASRPQDRQFILSSKKLLLSDSGFYLCAWSVQAQQYFGPGTRLTVT.

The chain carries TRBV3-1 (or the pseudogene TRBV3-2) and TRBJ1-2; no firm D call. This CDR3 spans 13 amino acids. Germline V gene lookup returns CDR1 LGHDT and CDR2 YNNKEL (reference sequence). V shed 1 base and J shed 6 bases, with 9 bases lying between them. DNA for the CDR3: TGTGCCAGCAGCCAAGGTGGAGGAAATGGCTACACCTTC. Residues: CASSQGGGNGYTF.

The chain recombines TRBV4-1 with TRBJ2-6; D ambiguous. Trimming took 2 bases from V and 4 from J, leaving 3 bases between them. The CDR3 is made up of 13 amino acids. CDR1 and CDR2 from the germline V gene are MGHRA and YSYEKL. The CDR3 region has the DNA TGCGCCAGCAGCCAAACGGGGGCCAACGTCCTGACTTTC. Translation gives CASSQTGANVLTF.

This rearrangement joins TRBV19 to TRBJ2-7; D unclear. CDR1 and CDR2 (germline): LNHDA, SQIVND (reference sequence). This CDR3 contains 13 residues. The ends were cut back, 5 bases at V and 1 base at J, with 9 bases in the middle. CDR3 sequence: CASSFAVSYEQYF. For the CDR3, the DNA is TGTGCCAGTAGTTTCGCGGTTTCCTACGAGCAGTACTTC.

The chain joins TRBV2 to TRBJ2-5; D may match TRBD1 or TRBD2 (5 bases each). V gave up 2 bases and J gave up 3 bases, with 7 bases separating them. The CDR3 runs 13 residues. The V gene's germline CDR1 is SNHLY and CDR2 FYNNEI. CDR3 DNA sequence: TGTGCCAGCAGTGAATTGGGGGAAGAGACCCAGTACTTC. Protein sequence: CASSELGEETQYF.

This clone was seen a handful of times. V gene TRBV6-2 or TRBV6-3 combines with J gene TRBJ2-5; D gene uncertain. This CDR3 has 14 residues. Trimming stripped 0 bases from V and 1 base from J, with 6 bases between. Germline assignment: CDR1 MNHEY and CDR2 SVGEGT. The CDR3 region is CASSYSGSQETQYF. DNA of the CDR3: TGTGCCAGCAGTTACTCGGGCAGCCAAGAGACCCAGTACTTC.

CDR3 in amino acids: CASTQRAGRDEQFF. For the CDR3, the DNA is TGTGCCAGCACCCAAAGGGCAGGACGGGATGAGCAGTTCTTC. The chain joins TRBV6-5 to TRBJ2-1; D not certain. The CDR3 is 14 residues long. Trimming took off 7 bases at V and 8 bases at J, with 18 bases between the two ends. Looked up from germline, CDR1 is MNHEY and CDR2 is SVGAGI.